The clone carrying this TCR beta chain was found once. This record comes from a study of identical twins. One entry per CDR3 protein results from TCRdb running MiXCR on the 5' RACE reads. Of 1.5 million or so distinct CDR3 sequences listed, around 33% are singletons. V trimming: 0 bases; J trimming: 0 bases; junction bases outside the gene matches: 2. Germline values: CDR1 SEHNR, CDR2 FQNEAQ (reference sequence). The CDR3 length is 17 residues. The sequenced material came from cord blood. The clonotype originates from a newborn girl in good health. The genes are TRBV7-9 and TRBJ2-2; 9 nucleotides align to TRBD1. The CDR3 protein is CASSLADRGSNTGELFF. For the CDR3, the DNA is TGTGCCAGCAGCTTAGCGGACAGGGGTTCGAACACCGGGGAGCTGTTTTTT.